The 23 T cell receptor beta chains in this list originate from one sample, sequenced in a study of shared clonotypes between healthy human individuals. TCRdb's copy holds only in-frame clones and misses some; the assay was immunoSEQ multiplex PCR. The data show around 510,000 clones, approximately 94% seen once. Sequenced input: naive CD4+ T cells sorted from blood. Specified subset: CD45RA+ positively selected. Receptor source: a woman aged 30 to 39 in good health.

This rearrangement joins TRBV6-5 to TRBJ2-1; 12 bases are shared with TRBD2. The CDR3 has 15 residues. The germline gives CDR1 MNHEY, CDR2 SVGAGI. After removal of 5 bases from V and 8 bases from J, the junction contained 7 bases not matched to a gene. The CDR3: CASSGTSGPGHEQFF. The CDR3 coding sequence is TGTGCCAGCAGTGGGACTAGCGGGCCAGGGCATGAGCAGTTCTTC.

The CDR3 spells CASSPTGTDQETQYF. In DNA, the CDR3 is TGCGCCAGCAGTCCCACCGGGACGGACCAAGAGACCCAGTACTTC. The rearrangement uses TRBV5-1 and TRBJ2-5, with D tentatively TRBD1 or TRBD2 (5 bases each). The V and J ends lost 5 bases and 0 bases respectively, with 14 bases between them. Germline loops: CDR1 SGHRS, CDR2 YFSETQ. The CDR3 is 15 amino acids.

V gene TRBV5-1 combines with J gene TRBJ1-3, with D perhaps TRBD1 (6 bases). CDR1 SGHRS and CDR2 YFSETQ come from the germline V gene. Between the trimmed V and J ends, which lost 0 bases and 1 base, there was a span of 17 bases. The CDR3 length is 18 residues. In DNA form, the CDR3 reads TGCGCCAGCAGCTTGGAATGGAGGGGGGCTGCTTCTGGAAACACCATATATTTT. It yields the protein CASSLEWRGAASGNTIYF.

The chain employs TRBV10-3 and TRBJ1-1; perhaps TRBD1 as D (6 bases). Trimming removed 3 bases from V and 7 bases from J, with 21 bases in between. The CDR3 runs 16 residues. Germline CDR1 ENHRY, CDR2 SYGVKD. The CDR3 protein is CAISEQTGLGWDEAFF. The CDR3 region has the DNA TGTGCCATCAGTGAACAGACAGGTCTGGGGTGGGATGAAGCTTTCTTT.

The chain is built from TRBV19 and TRBJ1-5, with TRBD1 as a possible D gene (6 bases). Germline V lookup: CDR1 LNHDA, CDR2 SQIVND (reference sequence). Trimming stripped 7 bases from V and 3 bases from J, with 19 bases between. This CDR3 is 16 amino acids long. The CDR3 region has the DNA TGTGCCAGTAACGGGGGGGGCCCTGCGCTCAATCAGCCCCAGCATTTT. It is translated as CASNGGGPALNQPQHF.

This rearrangement joins TRBV28 to TRBJ2-7, with 7 bases aligning to TRBD2. With V trimmed by 2 bases and J by 1 base, 5 bases remained unmatched. This CDR3 contains 15 residues. The germline V gene encodes CDR1 MDHEN and CDR2 SYDVKM. This chain's CDR3 is CASSLVGGPSYEQYF. For the CDR3, the DNA is TGTGCCAGCAGTTTAGTGGGAGGGCCTTCCTACGAGCAGTACTTC.

This chain links TRBV7-9 with TRBJ1-2; D gene ambiguous. The CDR3 is made up of 14 amino acids. Trimming took off 6 bases at V and 4 bases at J, with 15 bases between the two ends. Germline V gene data show CDR1 as SEHNR and CDR2 as FQNEAQ (reference sequence). The CDR3 DNA follows: TGTGCCAGCAGTTCTGTGGAGGGTCCCTATGGCTACACCTTC. It is translated as CASSSVEGPYGYTF.

The gene calls are TRBV5-1 and TRBJ2-2; 8 nucleotides line up with TRBD1. Losses at the gene ends were 1 base for V and 1 base for J; bases not matched to a gene: 3. Looked up from germline, CDR1 is SGHRS and CDR2 is YFSETQ. This CDR3 has 16 residues. The CDR3 nucleotides are TGCGCCAGCAGCTTGTTGGGGACAGGGAACACCGGGGAGCTGTTTTTT. It encodes CASSLLGTGNTGELFF.

The J gene is TRBJ2-2, the V gene TRBV27, with a weak D call TRBD2 (6 bases). Germline V lookup: CDR1 MNHEY, CDR2 SMNVEV (reference sequence). The CDR3 contains 15 residues. Trimming removed 8 bases at V and 2 bases at J, with 15 bases between. The CDR3 reads CASRRGSVNTGELFF. DNA of the CDR3: TGTGCCAGCCGGCGGGGTAGCGTAAACACCGGGGAGCTGTTTTTT.

The chain links TRBV6-5 to TRBJ2-4; 8 nucleotides match TRBD1. The germline V gene encodes CDR1 MNHEY and CDR2 SVGAGI. CDR3 length: 14 residues. V shed 5 bases, J shed 8 bases, and the junction held 8 bases outside the gene matches. The chain's CDR3 is CASSNLGQGDIQYF. The CDR3 DNA is TGTGCCAGCAGTAACCTAGGACAGGGTGACATTCAGTACTTC.

The chain employs TRBV13 and TRBJ2-7; D call uncertain. CDR3 length: 13 residues. Trimming stripped 5 bases from V and 4 bases from J, with 12 bases between. The germline CDR1 and CDR2 sequences are PRHDT and FYEKMQ (reference sequence). CDR3: CASSGRMGYEQYF. In nucleotides, the CDR3 is TGTGCCAGCAGCGGACGCATGGGGTACGAGCAGTACTTC.

This clone occurred once. This CDR3 is also generated by other DNA sequences in the sample. The chain carries TRBV18 and TRBJ2-5; weak D call: TRBD1 (6 bases). The CDR3 has 13 amino acids. V was trimmed by 3 bases and J by 8 bases, leaving 13 bases between them. CDR1 KGHSH and CDR2 LQKENI come from the germline V gene. The CDR3 spells CASSPQGSRTQYF. Written as DNA, the CDR3 is TGTGCCAGCTCACCTCAGGGGAGTCGAACCCAGTACTTC. Drawing the rest from reference TRBV18 and TRBJ2-5, the complete variable domain is NAGVMQNPRHLVRRRGQEARLRCSPMKGHSHVYWYRQLPEEGLKFMVYLQKENIIDESGMPKERFSAEFPKEGPSILRIQQVVRGDSAAYFCASSPQGSRTQYFGPGTRLLVL.

With regard to this clone: Other DNA sequences from this sample encode an identical CDR3 as well. The chain is built from TRBV28 and TRBJ2-3; a weak D match, TRBD1 (5 bases). The V end lost 4 bases, the J end lost 3 bases, and 5 bases lay between the germline ends. Germline assignment: CDR1 MDHEN and CDR2 SYDVKM. This CDR3 has 12 amino acids. For the CDR3, the DNA is TGTGCCAGCAGTTCAGGGACAGATACGCAGTATTTT. Encoded protein: CASSSGTDTQYF.

The chain combines TRBV2 with TRBJ2-2; TRBD1 matches 9 bases. The V gene end was trimmed by 5 bases and the J gene end by 3 bases; junction bases not matched to a gene: 4. This CDR3 contains 15 residues. CDR1 and CDR2 from the germline V gene are SNHLY and FYNNEI. For the CDR3, the DNA is TGTGCCAGCAGTCGGGGGACAGGGTACACCGGGGAGCTGTTTTTT. This sequence encodes CASSRGTGYTGELFF.

V gene TRBV12-5 combines with J gene TRBJ2-2; D is uncertain. CDR1 is LGHNT and CDR2 is FRNRAP in the germline V gene. The length of the CDR3 is 12 residues. V was pared by 4 bases and J by 7 bases, with 7 bases between. The CDR3 region is CASGWIHGELFF. CDR3 DNA sequence: TGTGCTAGTGGTTGGATTCACGGGGAGCTGTTTTTT.

The V gene is TRBV21-1, the J gene TRBJ2-7; TRBD2, the table's D call, lacks a check against the DNA. TRBV21-1 has pseudogene status. The CDR3 sequence is 17 residues long. The CDR3 region has the DNA TGTGCCAGCAGCCCCCCCGAGCGGCTAGCGGTAACTTACGAGCAGTACTTC. Its translation: CASSPPERLAVTYEQYF.

This clone is a singleton in its sample. The genes are TRBV18 and TRBJ2-5; D not certain. Trimming cost V 2 bases and J 0 bases, with 7 bases left between them. The CDR3 loop spans 14 amino acids. Germline-derived CDR1 and CDR2 are KGHSH and LQKENI. This CDR3 is CASSPGRNQETQYF. In DNA form, the CDR3 reads TGTGCCAGCTCACCAGGGCGGAACCAAGAGACCCAGTACTTC. Using reference TRBV18 and TRBJ2-5 for the parts outside the CDR3, the full variable domain is NAGVMQNPRHLVRRRGQEARLRCSPMKGHSHVYWYRQLPEEGLKFMVYLQKENIIDESGMPKERFSAEFPKEGPSILRIQQVVRGDSAAYFCASSPGRNQETQYFGPGTRLLVL.

The V and J genes are TRBV28 and TRBJ2-7, with a tentative D call TRBD2 (6 bases). This CDR3 contains 15 residues. The V gene's germline CDR1 is MDHEN and CDR2 SYDVKM. V lost 7 bases to trimming and J lost 3 bases, with 19 bases between them. CDR3 sequence reads: CASITGTGVIYEQYF. The CDR3 DNA reads as TGTGCCAGCATAACCGGGACGGGGGTGATCTACGAGCAGTACTTC. Drawing the rest from reference TRBV28 and TRBJ2-7, the complete variable domain is DVKVTQSSRYLVKRTGEKVFLECVQDMDHENMFWYRQDPGLGLRLIYFSYDVKMKEKGDIPEGYSVSREKKERFSLILESASTNQTSMYLCASITGTGVIYEQYFGPGTRLTVT.

The V call is TRBV7-9, the J call TRBJ2-5; D not certain. The end of the DNA aligns better with TRBJ2-7, so the J call may be wrong. The CDR3 is 12 amino acids. CDR1 is SEHNR, CDR2 FQNEAQ, per germline (reference sequence). The CDR3 protein is CASSLGFHEQYF. As DNA, the CDR3 is TGTGCCAGCAGCTTAGGATTCCACGAGCAGTACTTC.

This sequence joins TRBV7-2 and TRBJ1-5; 7 nucleotides line up with TRBD1. Germline lookup yields CDR1 SGHTA and CDR2 FQGNSA. Trimming at V came to 5 bases and at J to 0 bases, leaving 16 bases not matched to a gene. This CDR3 is built from 19 residues. The CDR3 spells CASSLVRVGTVPSNQPQHF. The CDR3 nucleotides are TGTGCCAGCAGCCTCGTGAGGGTCGGGACAGTCCCTAGCAATCAGCCCCAGCATTTT.

The chain links TRBV18 to TRBJ1-1; tentatively, D is TRBD1 (6 bases). This CDR3 region has 12 residues. Trimming shortened V by 11 bases and J by 2 bases, and 12 bases separated the two germline ends. CDR1 is KGHSH and CDR2 is LQKENI in the germline V gene. As DNA, the CDR3 is TGTGCCCCTTCACAGGGCAACACTGAAGCTTTCTTT. Translating it yields CAPSQGNTEAFF. The entire variable domain, with the rest obtained from reference TRBV18 and TRBJ1-1, is as follows: NAGVMQNPRHLVRRRGQEARLRCSPMKGHSHVYWYRQLPEEGLKFMVYLQKENIIDESGMPKERFSAEFPKEGPSILRIQQVVRGDSAAYFCAPSQGNTEAFFGQGTRLTVV.

This rearrangement joins TRBV19 to TRBJ2-2, with 8 positions matching TRBD2. V was pared by 4 bases and J by 1 base, with 8 bases of the junction left unmatched. CDR1 and CDR2 (germline): LNHDA, SQIVND (reference sequence). The CDR3 spans 17 residues. The CDR3 bases are TGTGCCAGTAGTAACCAAATAGCGGGGCTGAACACCGGGGAGCTGTTTTTT. Protein sequence: CASSNQIAGLNTGELFF.

This chain uses TRBV2 with TRBJ2-5; weak D call: TRBD2 (5 bases). Looked up from germline, CDR1 is SNHLY and CDR2 is FYNNEI. The V gene lost 4 bases and the J gene lost 0 bases, with 12 bases spanning the gap. The CDR3 consists of 15 residues. CDR3 loop: CASSALGMNQETQYF. The DNA of the CDR3 is TGTGCCAGCAGTGCACTAGGCATGAACCAAGAGACCCAGTACTTC.